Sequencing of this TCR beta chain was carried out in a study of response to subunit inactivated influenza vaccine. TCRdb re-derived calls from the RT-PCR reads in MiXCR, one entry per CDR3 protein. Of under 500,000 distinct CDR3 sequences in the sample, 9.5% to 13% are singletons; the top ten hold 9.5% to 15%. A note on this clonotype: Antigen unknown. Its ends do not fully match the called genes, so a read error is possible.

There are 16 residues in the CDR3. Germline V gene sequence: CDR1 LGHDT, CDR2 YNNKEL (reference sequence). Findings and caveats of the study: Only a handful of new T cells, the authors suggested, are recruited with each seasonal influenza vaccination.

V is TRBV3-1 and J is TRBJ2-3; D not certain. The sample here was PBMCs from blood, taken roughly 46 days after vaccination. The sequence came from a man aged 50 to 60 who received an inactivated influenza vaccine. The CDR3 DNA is TGTGCCAGCAGCCAAGACTCTTGGGTGGTCACAGATTCGCAGTATTTT. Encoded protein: CASSQDSWVVTDSQYF.